This T cell receptor (beta chain) was sequenced during a study of T-cell reconstitution after alpha-beta-depleted transplantation in children. Study-level points and caveats: About two months after transplant, alpha-beta T cells reportedly came from several hundred expanded graft clones. For some patients, TCRbeta diversity was high at day 60 because of recipient T cells and thymic progenitors that survived. The main origin of T-cell counts and diversity one year after transplant was newly produced T cells.

As it was prepared, the TCRbeta library received unique molecular identifiers. Each CDR3 protein is one row after TCRdb ran MiXCR on the PCR reads. The sample lists fewer than 700,000 distinct CDR3 sequences, roughly 23% occurring once. The CDR3 contains 13 residues. Trimming cost V 5 bases and J 2 bases, with 9 bases left between them. In germline, CDR1 is LNHDA, CDR2 SQIVND (reference sequence). This clonotype was seen only a few times. Its target is not known. The sequence derives from a boy under three years old who had a stem cell transplant for acute myeloid leukemia, so the T cells may come from the graft donor. This sequence joins TRBV19 and TRBJ1-2; no definite D call. The sample here was PBMCs, mostly from graft donor cells, taken 360 days after TCRalphabeta/CD19-depleted stem cell transplant. CDR3 bases: TGTGCCAGTAGTTACGTGGCGAACTATGGCTACACCTTC. It translates to CASSYVANYGYTF.